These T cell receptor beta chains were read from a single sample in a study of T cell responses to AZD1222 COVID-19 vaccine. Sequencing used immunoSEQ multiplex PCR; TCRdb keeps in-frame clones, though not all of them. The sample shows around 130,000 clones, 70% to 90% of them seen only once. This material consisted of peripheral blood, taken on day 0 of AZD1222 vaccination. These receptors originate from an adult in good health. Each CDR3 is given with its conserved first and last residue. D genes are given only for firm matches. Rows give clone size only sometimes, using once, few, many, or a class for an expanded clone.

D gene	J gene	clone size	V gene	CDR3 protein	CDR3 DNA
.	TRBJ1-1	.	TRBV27	CASSLRLMNTEAFF	TGTGCCAGCAGTTTGAGGCTGATGAACACTGAAGCTTTCTTT
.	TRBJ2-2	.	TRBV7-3	CATLLTPNTGELFF	TGTGCGACACTCTTAACACCGAACACCGGGGAGCTGTTTTTT
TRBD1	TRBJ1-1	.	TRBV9	CASSARDRGVTEAFF	TGTGCCAGCAGCGCCCGGGACAGGGGAGTCACTGAAGCTTTCTTT
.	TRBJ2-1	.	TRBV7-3	CASSQQLNEQFF	TGTGCCAGCAGCCAGCAGCTCAATGAGCAGTTCTTC
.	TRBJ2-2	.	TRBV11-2	CASSSTGELFF	TGTGCCAGCAGCTCCACCGGGGAGCTGTTTTTT
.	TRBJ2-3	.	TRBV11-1	CASSARQSSTDTQYF	TGTGCCAGCAGCGCTAGACAGTCTAGCACAGATACGCAGTATTTT
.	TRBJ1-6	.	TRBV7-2	CASSSFINSPLHF	TGTGCCAGCAGCTCCTTCATCAATTCACCCCTCCACTTT
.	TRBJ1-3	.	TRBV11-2	CASSLIRVNSGNTIYF	TGTGCCAGCAGCTTAATCAGAGTCAACTCTGGAAACACCATATATTTT
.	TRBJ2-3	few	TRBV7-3	CASSLRGESDTQYF	TGTGCCAGCAGCTTACGCGGAGAATCAGATACGCAGTATTTT
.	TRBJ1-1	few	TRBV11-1	CASRLGRVDTEAFF	TGTGCCAGCCGGTTGGGGCGCGTGGACACTGAAGCTTTCTTT
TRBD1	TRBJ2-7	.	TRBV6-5	CASSRGQGLYEQYF	TGTGCCAGCAGTCGCGGACAGGGACTCTACGAGCAGTACTTC
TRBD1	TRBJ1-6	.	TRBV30	CAWGTVPYSPLHF	TGTGCCTGGGGGACAGTCCCCTATTCACCCCTCCACTTT
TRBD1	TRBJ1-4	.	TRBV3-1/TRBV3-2	CASRLQGATNEKLFF	TGTGCCAGCAGACTCCAGGGGGCAACTAATGAAAAACTGTTTTTT
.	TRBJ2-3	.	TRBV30	CAWSREDTQYF	TGTGCCTGGAGCAGAGAAGATACGCAGTATTTT
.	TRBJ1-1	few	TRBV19	CASSSGGVTTAEAFF	TGTGCCAGTAGTTCGGGGGGGGTTACTACTGCTGAAGCTTTCTTT
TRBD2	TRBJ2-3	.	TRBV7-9	CASSLAGTSGTDTQYF	TGTGCCAGCAGCTTAGCGGGGACTAGCGGCACAGATACGCAGTATTTT
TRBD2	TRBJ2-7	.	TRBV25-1	CASTASGRYEQYF	TGTGCCAGCACGGCTAGCGGGAGATACGAGCAGTACTTC
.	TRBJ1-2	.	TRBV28	CASSPPHYGYTF	TGTGCCAGCAGTCCCCCACACTATGGCTACACCTTC
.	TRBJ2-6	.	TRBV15	CATSRDGGLSGANVLTF	TGTGCCACCAGCAGAGATGGAGGTCTCTCTGGGGCCAACGTCCTGACTTTC
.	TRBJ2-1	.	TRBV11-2	CASSLDRGPYNEQFF	TGTGCCAGCAGCTTAGATCGGGGTCCCTACAATGAGCAGTTCTTC
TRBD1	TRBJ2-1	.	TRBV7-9	CASQVGTVNREQFF	TGTGCCAGCCAGGTGGGGACAGTTAATAGGGAGCAGTTCTTC
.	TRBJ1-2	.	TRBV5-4	CASGGAPDLGGYTF	TGTGCCAGCGGAGGGGCTCCGGATTTAGGAGGCTACACCTTC
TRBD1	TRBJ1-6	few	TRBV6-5	CASRRGQGHNSPLHF	TGTGCCAGCAGGCGGGGACAGGGCCATAATTCACCCCTCCACTTT
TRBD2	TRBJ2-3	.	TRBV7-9	CASSPGLALSTDTQYF	TGTGCCAGCAGCCCGGGACTAGCGCTAAGCACAGATACGCAGTATTTT
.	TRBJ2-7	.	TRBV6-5	CASSKDGNRYEQYF	TGTGCCAGCAGTAAGGACGGAAACCGTTACGAGCAGTACTTC
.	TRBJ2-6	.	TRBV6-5	CASSLIGNSGANVLTF	TGTGCCAGCAGTTTAATAGGAAACTCTGGGGCCAACGTCCTGACTTTC
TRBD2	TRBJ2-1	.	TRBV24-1	CATSDPSGSMHEQFF	TGTGCCACCAGTGACCCTAGCGGGAGTATGCATGAGCAGTTCTTC
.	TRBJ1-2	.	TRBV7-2	CASSLLGQHTSPSLF	TGTGCCAGCAGCCTCCTTGGACAGCACACTAGCCCAAGCCTCTTC
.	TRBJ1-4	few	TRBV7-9	CASSLRAPTLRGAEKLFF	TGTGCCAGCAGCTTAAGGGCCCCCACTCTCCGGGGGGCTGAAAAACTGTTTTTT
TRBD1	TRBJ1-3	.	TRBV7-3	CASRPAGTDSGNTIYF	TGTGCCAGCAGACCAGCCGGGACAGACTCTGGAAACACCATATATTTT
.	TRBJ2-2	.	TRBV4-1	CASSQHPPRELFF	TGCGCCAGCAGCCAGCATCCGCCCCGGGAGCTGTTTTTT
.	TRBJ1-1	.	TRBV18	CASSPRSDTEAFF	TGTGCCAGCTCACCACGATCGGATACTGAAGCTTTCTTT
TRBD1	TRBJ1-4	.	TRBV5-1	CASSPGQGRPTNEKLFF	TGCGCCAGCAGCCCAGGACAGGGGCGTCCGACTAATGAAAAACTGTTTTTT
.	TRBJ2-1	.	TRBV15	CATRGLIGRGQFF	TGTGCCACCAGGGGTCTGATAGGAAGGGGGCAGTTCTTC
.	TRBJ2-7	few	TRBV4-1	CASSQEGSGPGRKYF	TGCGCCAGCAGCCAAGAAGGATCGGGGCCAGGGAGGAAGTACTTC
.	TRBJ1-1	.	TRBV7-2	CASSLGPSNTEAFF	TGTGCCAGCAGCTTAGGTCCCTCGAACACTGAAGCTTTCTTT
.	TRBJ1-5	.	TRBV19	CASRTLDYSNQPQHF	TGTGCCAGCCGGACCTTGGATTATAGCAATCAGCCCCAGCATTTT
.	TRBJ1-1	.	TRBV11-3	CASSLVRATSFPGMNTEAFF	TGTGCCAGCAGCTTAGTAAGGGCCACTAGTTTTCCCGGGATGAACACTGAAGCTTTCTTT
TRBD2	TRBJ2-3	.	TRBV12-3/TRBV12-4	CASNRAGDTQYF	TGTGCCAGCAATCGAGCGGGGGATACGCAGTATTTT
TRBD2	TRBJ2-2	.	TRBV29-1	CSAASGSGTGELFF	TGCAGCGCCGCTAGCGGGAGTGGCACCGGGGAGCTGTTTTTT
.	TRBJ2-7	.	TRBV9	CASSVVLGGRRYF	TGTGCCAGCAGCGTAGTACTGGGGGGGCGTCGGTACTTC
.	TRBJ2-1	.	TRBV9	CASSVDAGLYNEQFF	TGTGCCAGCAGCGTAGATGCAGGACTCTACAATGAGCAGTTCTTC
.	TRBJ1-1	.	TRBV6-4	CASRKTGNTEAFF	TGTGCCAGCAGGAAGACAGGGAACACTGAAGCTTTCTTT
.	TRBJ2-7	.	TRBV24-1	CATSDGWSSYEQYF	TGTGCCACCTCGGACGGGTGGAGCTCCTACGAGCAGTACTTC
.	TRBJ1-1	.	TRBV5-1	CASRPADGLNTEAFF	TGCGCCAGCAGGCCGGCCGACGGGCTGAACACTGAAGCTTTCTTT
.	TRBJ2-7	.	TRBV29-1	CSVRRDSYEQYF	TGCAGCGTTCGCAGGGATTCCTACGAGCAGTACTTC
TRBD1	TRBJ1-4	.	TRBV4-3	CASSQGTGDEKLFF	TGCGCCAGCAGCCAAGGGACAGGGGACGAAAAACTGTTTTTT
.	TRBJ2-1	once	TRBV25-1	CASSEYPGAPFF	TGTGCCAGCAGTGAATATCCCGGGGCCCCGTTCTTC
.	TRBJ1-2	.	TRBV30	CAWSPEEYGYTF	TGTGCCTGGAGTCCGGAAGAGTATGGCTACACCTTC
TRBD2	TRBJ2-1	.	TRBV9	CASSVGPRSSGSQEQFF	TGTGCCAGCAGCGTAGGTCCCCGGTCTAGCGGGAGCCAGGAGCAGTTCTTC
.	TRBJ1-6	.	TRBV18	CASSPTLPLLNSPLHF	TGTGCCAGCTCACCCACACTGCCACTCCTGAATTCACCCCTCCACTTT
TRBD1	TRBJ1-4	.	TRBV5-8	CASSSAGTANEKLFF	TGTGCCAGCAGCTCTGCCGGGACAGCTAATGAAAAACTGTTTTTT
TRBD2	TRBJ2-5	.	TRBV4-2	CASSQDRIGTRKETQYF	TGTGCCAGCAGCCAAGATCGGATCGGGACTAGGAAAGAGACCCAGTACTTC
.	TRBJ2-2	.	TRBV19	CATRGTYNTGELFF	TGTGCCACCCGTGGGACTTATAACACCGGGGAGCTGTTTTTT
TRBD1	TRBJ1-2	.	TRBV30	CAWSRDRPYGYTF	TGTGCCTGGAGTCGGGACAGGCCTTATGGCTACACCTTC
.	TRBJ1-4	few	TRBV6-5	CASRRSQVNEKLFF	TGTGCCAGCCGACGATCTCAGGTGAATGAAAAACTGTTTTTT
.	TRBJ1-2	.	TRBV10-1	CARRGGAYGYTF	TGCGCCCGGAGGGGGGGAGCCTATGGCTACACCTTC
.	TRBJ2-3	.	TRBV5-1	CASSRLGNTDTQYF	TGCGCCAGCAGCCGCCTCGGTAACACAGATACGCAGTATTTT
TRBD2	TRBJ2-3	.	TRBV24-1	CATSDLFGGATDTQYF	TGTGCCACCAGTGATTTATTCGGGGGGGCAACAGATACGCAGTATTTT
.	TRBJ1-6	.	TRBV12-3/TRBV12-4	CASSFADRSALHF	TGTGCCAGCAGCTTTGCGGACCGGTCGGCCCTCCACTTT